These T cell receptor beta chains were read from a single sample in a study of T cell repertoires in cytomegalovirus infection. A single record per CDR3 protein comes from TCRdb applying MiXCR to the reads. Here the sample spans 680,000 or so distinct CDR3 sequences, under 40% being singletons. Sequencing was carried out using PBMCs. The receptors shown here come from a human donor in good health (CMV status not recorded). Some clones in this sample may be carry-over from other donors' samples. CDR3s include the opening cysteine and the closing phenylalanine or tryptophan. A D gene is named only where the DNA matches it firmly. Expanded clones get a size class; other rows say once, few or many, or leave the size out.

DNA | CDR3 | D | J | V | size
TGTGCCAGCAGTCTATTCGGACAGGGAGTTCGGGAGACCCAGTACTTC | CASSLFGQGVRETQYF | TRBD1 | TRBJ2-5 | TRBV7-3 | .
TGTGCCAGCAGCGCTTATGACCTCCTAGCGGGTGAGCAGTTCTTC | CASSAYDLLAGEQFF | TRBD2 | TRBJ2-1 | TRBV7-9 | many
TGTGCCAGCAGCCCATCCCGAGTGGGCGACGAGCAGTACTTC | CASSPSRVGDEQYF | . | TRBJ2-7 | TRBV7-9 | few
TGCAGCAAAGGTAATGGGAGAGAAGCTTTCTTT | CSKGNGREAFF | . | TRBJ1-1 | TRBV29-1 | once
TGTGCCAGCAGCACCACGGGGACTGGCTACGAGCAGTACTTC | CASSTTGTGYEQYF | . | TRBJ2-7 | TRBV7-6 | many
TGTGCCAGTAGTATTCGCCGAGTCAGTACCGCACTCTTTCAGCCCCAGCATTTT | CASSIRRVSTALFQPQHF | . | TRBJ1-5 | TRBV19 | .
TGTGCCAGCAGCGGACCGCCGTCCCGGGACAGGGGATGGGACTCTGGAAACACCATATATTTT | CASSGPPSRDRGWDSGNTIYF | TRBD1 | TRBJ1-3 | TRBV7-9 | many
TGTGCCAGCAGCGCCGGGACGGCCACCTACGAGCAGTACTTC | CASSAGTATYEQYF | . | TRBJ2-7 | TRBV9 | .
TGTGCCAGCGCCAACAGGGCAAGTAATGAAAAACTGTTTTTT | CASANRASNEKLFF | . | TRBJ1-4 | TRBV6-5 | .
TGTGCCAGCAGCCAAACTAGCGGGGGGGCTCCCGGTCGCTTC | CASSQTSGGAPGRF | TRBD2 | TRBJ2-5 | TRBV28 | .
TGTGCCAGCAGCTTTACTAGCGGGAGGGTCGGCATAGGGGAATTGGTTACGCAGTATTTT | CASSFTSGRVGIGELVTQYF | TRBD2 | TRBJ2-3 | TRBV11-2 | .
TGTGCCAGCAGTTTTGTTGACCCGGCCGGGGAGCTGTTTTTT | CASSFVDPAGELFF | . | TRBJ2-2 | TRBV28 | .
TGTGCCAGCAGCTTTAGGAAGGACCCGTGGTTCTTC | CASSFRKDPWFF | . | TRBJ2-1 | TRBV7-2 | few
TGTGCCAGCAGACCACTAGCGAACACCGGGGATCTGTTTTTT | CASRPLANTGDLFF | TRBD2 | TRBJ2-2 | TRBV9 | .
TGTGCCAGCAGCTTTCTCGGAGAGAACACTGAAGCTTTCTTT | CASSFLGENTEAFF | . | TRBJ1-1 | TRBV7-2 | many
TGTGCCAGCAGCTTACCTCCCTCTGGAAACACCATATATTTT | CASSLPPSGNTIYF | . | TRBJ1-3 | TRBV7-8 | .
TGTGCCAGCAGCGCCGACCCCTACAATGAGCAGTTCTTC | CASSADPYNEQFF | . | TRBJ2-1 | TRBV28 | few
TGTGCCACCAGCAGAGCGGGGGGGACAAACACTGAAGCTTTCTTT | CATSRAGGTNTEAFF | . | TRBJ1-1 | TRBV15 | .
TGCAGCGTTCTAGACAGGGTCCTACTCACAGATACGCAGTATTTT | CSVLDRVLLTDTQYF | TRBD1 | TRBJ2-3 | TRBV29-1 | few
TGTGCCAGCACCGCAAAGGGGGCATCGAACACCGGGGAGCTGTTTTTT | CASTAKGASNTGELFF | TRBD1 | TRBJ2-2 | TRBV7-9 | many
TGTGTCAGCAGCTTAGACGGGTTTGGGATCTCTGGGGCCAACGGCCTGACTTTC | CVSSLDGFGISGANGLTF | . | TRBJ2-6 | TRBV7-2 | .
TGCAGCGCCTCAGGCGGGCCTACCTACGAGCAGTACTTC | CSASGGPTYEQYF | . | TRBJ2-7 | TRBV29-1 | .
TGTGCCAGCACTTACGCAGACTTTTACTACGAGCAGTACTTC | CASTYADFYYEQYF | . | TRBJ2-7 | TRBV6-1 | few
TGCGCCAGCAGCTGGGGCAACTACGAGCAGTACTTC | CASSWGNYEQYF | . | TRBJ2-7 | TRBV5-1 | .
TGCAGCGCGTCCGGGACAGGGGTAGATCAGCCCCAGCATTTT | CSASGTGVDQPQHF | TRBD1 | TRBJ1-5 | TRBV29-1 | .
TGCAGCGGGGGAAACACAGATACGCAGTATTTT | CSGGNTDTQYF | . | TRBJ2-3 | TRBV29-1 | few
TGTGCCAGCAGTTTAGGGGGGACAGCTACGCAGTATTTT | CASSLGGTATQYF | TRBD1 | TRBJ2-3 | TRBV12-3/TRBV12-4 | .
TGTGCCAGTAGTATGAGGGGCGAGCAGTACTTC | CASSMRGEQYF | . | TRBJ2-7 | TRBV19 | .
TGTGCCAGCAGCTTGTCGGGTTCCTCGAACACTGAAGCTTTCTTT | CASSLSGSSNTEAFF | . | TRBJ1-1 | TRBV11-3 | .
TGTGCCAGCAGCCCCGGCCGCGGGACTTTCGACAATGAGCAGTTCTTC | CASSPGRGTFDNEQFF | . | TRBJ2-1 | TRBV7-9 | .
TGTGCCAGCAGCTTAGGGACCCGGCACTACAATGAGCAGTTCTTC | CASSLGTRHYNEQFF | . | TRBJ2-1 | TRBV7-2 | few
TGTGCCATCAGTGAGTCGGACAGAGGGGGAAATGAGCAGTTCTTC | CAISESDRGGNEQFF | . | TRBJ2-1 | TRBV10-3 | .
TGTGCCACCAGTGCGACAGGGGGGTACACTGAAGCTTTCTTT | CATSATGGYTEAFF | TRBD1 | TRBJ1-1 | TRBV24-1 | many
TGTGCCAGCAGCCAACAACTAGCGTTGAGCTCCTACAATGAGCAGTTCTTC | CASSQQLALSSYNEQFF | TRBD2 | TRBJ2-1 | TRBV11-2 | few
TGTGCCAGCAGTTTACAGCCGACGGACACCATATATTTT | CASSLQPTDTIYF | . | TRBJ1-3 | TRBV6-6 | few
TGTGCCAGCAGCTTTACTCAAGCGGGGGGAGCAGATACGCAGTATTTT | CASSFTQAGGADTQYF | TRBD2 | TRBJ2-3 | TRBV7-2 | few
TGTGCCAGCAGCCCCTGGACGGGTGAGCAGTTCTTC | CASSPWTGEQFF | . | TRBJ2-1 | TRBV9 | .
TGTGCCAGCAGCCTCGTGGACCGCATATTCGGGCAGTACTTC | CASSLVDRIFGQYF | . | TRBJ2-7 | TRBV28 | .
TGTGCCAGCAGAGTGGGACAGGGCTACGAGCAGTACTTC | CASRVGQGYEQYF | TRBD1 | TRBJ2-7 | TRBV6-6 | few
TGTGCCAGCAGCCTGACGCTGGGGGCAACCTACGAGCAGTACTTC | CASSLTLGATYEQYF | . | TRBJ2-7 | TRBV7-2 | many
TGTGCCAGCAGCCAAGGGTCTAACTATGGCTACACCTTC | CASSQGSNYGYTF | . | TRBJ1-2 | TRBV12-3/TRBV12-4 | few
TGTGCCAGCAGCAGCGTAAGGCATGGCTACACCTTC | CASSSVRHGYTF | . | TRBJ1-2 | TRBV7-9 | few